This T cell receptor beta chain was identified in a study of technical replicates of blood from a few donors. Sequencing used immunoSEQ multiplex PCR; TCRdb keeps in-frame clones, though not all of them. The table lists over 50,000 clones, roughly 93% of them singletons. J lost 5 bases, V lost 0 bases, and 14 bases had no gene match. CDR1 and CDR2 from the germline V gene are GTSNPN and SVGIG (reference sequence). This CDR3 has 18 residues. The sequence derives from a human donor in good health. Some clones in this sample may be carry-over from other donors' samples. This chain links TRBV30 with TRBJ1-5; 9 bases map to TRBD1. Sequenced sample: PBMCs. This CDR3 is CAWSVSCRDRAQDQPQHF. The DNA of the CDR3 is TGTGCCTGGAGTGTATCTTGCCGGGACAGGGCTCAAGATCAGCCCCAGCATTTT.